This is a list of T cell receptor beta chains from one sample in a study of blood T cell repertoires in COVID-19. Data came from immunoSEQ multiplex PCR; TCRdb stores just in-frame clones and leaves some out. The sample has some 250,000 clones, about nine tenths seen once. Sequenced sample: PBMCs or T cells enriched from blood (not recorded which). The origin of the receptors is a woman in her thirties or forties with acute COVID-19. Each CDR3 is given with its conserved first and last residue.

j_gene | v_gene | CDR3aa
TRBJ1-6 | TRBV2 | CASSEVGGQGYSPLHF
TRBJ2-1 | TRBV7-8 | CASSLLGAQGDYNEQFF
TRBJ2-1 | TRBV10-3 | CAISELAPYNEQFF
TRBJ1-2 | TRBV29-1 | CSVGLVDGYTF
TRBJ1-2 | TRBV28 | CASSLDSRYGYTF
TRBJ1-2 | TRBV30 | CAWNLNAGRYTF
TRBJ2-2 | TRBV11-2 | CASSLDRLAGVGELFF
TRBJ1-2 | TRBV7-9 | CASSSGVGGYTF
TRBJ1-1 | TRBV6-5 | CASTGQGYTEAFF
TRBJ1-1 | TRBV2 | CASPLLNTEAFF
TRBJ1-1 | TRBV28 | CASSTGGGTEAFF
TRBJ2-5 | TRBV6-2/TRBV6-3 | CASSYSGLRETQYF
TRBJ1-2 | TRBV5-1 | CASSLGDNYGYTF
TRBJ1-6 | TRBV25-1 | CPVGGADSPLHF
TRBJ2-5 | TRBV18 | CASSPSTGYQETQYF
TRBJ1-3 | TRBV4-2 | CASSQDPPAGLGNTIYF
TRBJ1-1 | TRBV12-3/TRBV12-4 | CASRSSQGTEAFF
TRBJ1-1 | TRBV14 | CASSQVFGGRTEAFF
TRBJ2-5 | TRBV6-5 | CASSGEGRGAQYF
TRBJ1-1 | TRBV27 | CASSLSMGLLNTEAFF
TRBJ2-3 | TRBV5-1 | CASSHLGRGTDTQYF
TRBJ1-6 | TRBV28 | CASSLGGSSSSPLHF
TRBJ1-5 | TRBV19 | CASSPETRSNQPQHF
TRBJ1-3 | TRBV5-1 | CASSLGQASSGNTIYF
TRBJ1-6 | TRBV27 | CASSGTDYNSPLHF
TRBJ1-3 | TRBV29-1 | CSVVGQGRNTIYF
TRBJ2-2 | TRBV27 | CASSRTGGTGELFF
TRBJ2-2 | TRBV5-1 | CASSRILAANTGELFF
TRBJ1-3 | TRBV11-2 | CASTPRGSAGNTIYF
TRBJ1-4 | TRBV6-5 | CASRPTGGDEKLFF
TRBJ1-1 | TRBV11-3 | CASSLGDRATEAFF
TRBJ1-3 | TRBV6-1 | CASSDRGLGNTIYF
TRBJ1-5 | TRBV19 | CASSIEGTGPQHF
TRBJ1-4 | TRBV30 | CAWKRQGVLDEKLFF
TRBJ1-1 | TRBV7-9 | CASSHDGTGNMNTEAFF
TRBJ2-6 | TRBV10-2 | CASGDRFSGANVLTF
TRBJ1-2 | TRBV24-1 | CATSDLGGVGGYTF
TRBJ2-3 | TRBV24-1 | CATRETGTDTQYF
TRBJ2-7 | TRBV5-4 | CASSSDRSTLYEQYF
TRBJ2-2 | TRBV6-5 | CASSSGQANTGELFF
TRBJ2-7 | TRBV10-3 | CAISITGGVNEQYF
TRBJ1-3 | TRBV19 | CASRAVSGNTIYF
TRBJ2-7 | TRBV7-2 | CASSSNLAGAFYEQYF